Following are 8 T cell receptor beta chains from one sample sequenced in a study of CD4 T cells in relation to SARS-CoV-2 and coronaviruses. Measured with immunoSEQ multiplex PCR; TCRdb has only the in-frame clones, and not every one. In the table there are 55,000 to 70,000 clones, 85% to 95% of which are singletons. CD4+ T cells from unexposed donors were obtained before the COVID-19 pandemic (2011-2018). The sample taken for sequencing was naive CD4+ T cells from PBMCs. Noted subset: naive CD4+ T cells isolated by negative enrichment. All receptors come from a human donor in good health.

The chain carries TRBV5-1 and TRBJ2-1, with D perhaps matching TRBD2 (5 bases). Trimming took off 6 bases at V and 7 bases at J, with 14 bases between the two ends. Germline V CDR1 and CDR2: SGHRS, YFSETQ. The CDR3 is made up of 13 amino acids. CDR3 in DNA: TGCGCCAGCAACGACTCCGAGGGTAATGAGCAGTTCTTC. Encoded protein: CASNDSEGNEQFF.

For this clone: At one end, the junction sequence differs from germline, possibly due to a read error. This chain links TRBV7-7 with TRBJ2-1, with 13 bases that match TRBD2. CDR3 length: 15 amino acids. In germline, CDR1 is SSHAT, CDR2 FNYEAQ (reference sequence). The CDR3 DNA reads TGTGCTAGCAGCCTTGGACTAGCGGGAGTGGATGAGCAGTTCTTC. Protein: CASSLGLAGVDEQFF.

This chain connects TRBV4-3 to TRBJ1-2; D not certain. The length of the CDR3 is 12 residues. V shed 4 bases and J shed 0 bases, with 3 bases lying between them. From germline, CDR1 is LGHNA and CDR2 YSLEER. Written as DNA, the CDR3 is TGCGCCAGCAGCCGATCTAACTATGGCTACACCTTC. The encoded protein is CASSRSNYGYTF.

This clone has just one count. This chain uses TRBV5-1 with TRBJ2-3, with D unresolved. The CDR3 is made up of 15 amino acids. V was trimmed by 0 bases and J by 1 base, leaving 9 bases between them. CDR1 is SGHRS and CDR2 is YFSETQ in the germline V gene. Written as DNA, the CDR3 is TGCGCCAGCAGCTTGGGGTCGGATCGCACAGATACGCAGTATTTT. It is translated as CASSLGSDRTDTQYF.

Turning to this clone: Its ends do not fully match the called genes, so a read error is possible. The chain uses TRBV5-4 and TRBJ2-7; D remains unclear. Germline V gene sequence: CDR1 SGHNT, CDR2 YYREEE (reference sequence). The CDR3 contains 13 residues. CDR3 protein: CASNLQGMGEQYF. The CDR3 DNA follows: TGTGCCAGCAACTTGCAAGGGATGGGCGAGCAGTACTTC.

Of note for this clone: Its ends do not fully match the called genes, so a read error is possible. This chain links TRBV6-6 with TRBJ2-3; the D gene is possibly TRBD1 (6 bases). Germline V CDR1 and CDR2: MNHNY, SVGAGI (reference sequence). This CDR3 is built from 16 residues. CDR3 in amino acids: CASGYTGYLSTDTQYF. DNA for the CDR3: TGTGCCAGCGGTTACACAGGGTATCTGAGCACAGATACGCAGTATTTT.

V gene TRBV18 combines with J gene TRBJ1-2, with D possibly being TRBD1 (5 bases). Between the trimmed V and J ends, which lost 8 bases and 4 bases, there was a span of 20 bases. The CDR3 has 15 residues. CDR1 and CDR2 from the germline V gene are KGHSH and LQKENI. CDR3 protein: CASDTGTLGAYGYTF. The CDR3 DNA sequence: TGTGCCAGCGACACCGGGACGCTTGGGGCCTATGGCTACACCTTC.

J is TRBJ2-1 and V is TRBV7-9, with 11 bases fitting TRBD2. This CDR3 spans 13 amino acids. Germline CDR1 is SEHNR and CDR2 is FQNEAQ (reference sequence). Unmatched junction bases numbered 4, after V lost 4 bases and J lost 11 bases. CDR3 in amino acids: CASSSLAGVQQFF. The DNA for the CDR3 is TGTGCCAGCAGCTCACTAGCGGGAGTTCAGCAGTTCTTC.